The 20 T cell receptor beta chains below come from one sample, sequenced in a study of T cells after yellow fever vaccination (dated by TCRdb to the late 2010s). To prepare the library, 5' RACE was applied. The listed sequencing device is Illumina HiSeq 2500. The public reads were reprocessed in TCRdb via fastp at Q25 and MiXCR, keeping in-frame beta chains. Records with the same CDR3 protein are collapsed into one entry carrying the most frequent genes and DNA. The sample table holds just under 600,000 distinct CDR3 sequences, of which approximately 15% were seen once. The ten largest clones add up to around 15% of the sample. Reading the label with the study, this specimen's treatment or condition is: live attenuated yellow fever vaccine strain. The starting material was PBMCs, obtained on the day of the yellow fever booster vaccination. All receptors derive from a young man who received the YFV17D yellow fever vaccine.

The chain links TRBV5-1 to TRBJ2-5; D might be TRBD1 or TRBD2, each matching 6 bases. The CDR3 covers 13 residues. Trimming took off 5 bases at V and 6 bases at J, with 14 bases between the two ends. Germline CDR1 SGHRS, CDR2 YFSETQ. Here the CDR3 reads CASSPGAWQTQYF. The CDR3 DNA reads TGCGCCAGCAGTCCGGGGGCTTGGCAGACCCAGTACTTC.

This clonotype was detected only a few times. This sequence joins TRBV6-2 or TRBV6-3 and TRBJ1-6; maybe TRBD1 (5 bases). The V gene lost 2 bases and the J gene lost 8 bases, with 10 bases spanning the gap. The CDR3 length is 14 residues. Germline loops: CDR1 MNHEY, CDR2 SVGEGT. The CDR3 protein is CASSYQGLHSPLHF. The CDR3 coding sequence is TGTGCCAGCAGTTACCAGGGATTGCATTCACCCCTCCACTTT.

This clonotype was seen repeatedly, ten times or more. The chain employs TRBV6-2 or TRBV6-3 and TRBJ2-7, with 7 bases lining up with TRBD2. The CDR3 totals 15 residues. Germline lookup yields CDR1 MNHEY and CDR2 SVGEGT. Trimming removed 4 bases from V and 0 bases from J; junction bases left unmatched: 6. As DNA, the CDR3 is TGTGCCAGCAGTTTTAGCGGGTTCCCCTCCTACGAGCAGTACTTC. Protein: CASSFSGFPSYEQYF.

The chain recombines TRBV27 with TRBJ2-5, with 7 bases aligning to TRBD2. The germline CDR1 and CDR2 sequences are MNHEY and SMNVEV (reference sequence). After removal of 5 bases from V and 1 base from J, the junction contained 7 bases not matched to a gene. The CDR3 is 15 residues long. CDR3 sequence: CASSPDGGFQETQYF. The CDR3 DNA reads TGTGCCAGCAGTCCCGACGGGGGGTTCCAAGAGACCCAGTACTTC.

The chain recombines TRBV5-6 with TRBJ2-6, with D unclear. This CDR3 is built from 15 residues. V lost 4 bases and J 8 bases, leaving 16 bases between the germline ends. Germline CDR1 SGHDT, CDR2 YYEEEE. The CDR3 is CASSRPGPLSNVLTF. As DNA, the CDR3 is TGTGCCAGCAGCCGCCCGGGCCCTTTATCCAACGTCCTGACTTTC.

This clonotype was detected ten times or more. The chain uses TRBV10-3 and TRBJ1-2; possibly TRBD1 for D (6 bases). The germline V gene has CDR1 ENHRY and CDR2 SYGVKD. This CDR3 has 15 residues. V dropped 7 bases and J dropped 3 bases, with 18 bases sitting between them. Here the CDR3 reads CAITSRGAGDYGYTF. CDR3 bases: TGTGCCATCACGAGCCGAGGAGCAGGGGACTATGGCTACACCTTC.

This clonotype showed up just a few times. This chain uses TRBV3-1 with TRBJ2-5, with TRBD1 as a possible D gene (6 bases). V shed 8 bases and J shed 0 bases, with 16 bases lying between them. CDR1 LGHDT and CDR2 YNNKEL come from the germline V gene (reference sequence). The CDR3 is 15 amino acids. Written as DNA, the CDR3 is TGTGCCAGCCACGCCGACGGGACAAACCAAGAGACCCAGTACTTC. It encodes CASHADGTNQETQYF.

The J gene is TRBJ1-1, the V gene TRBV10-3, with TRBD1 as a possible D gene (5 bases). This CDR3 contains 14 residues. V shed 10 bases and J shed 0 bases, with 15 bases lying between them. The germline CDR1 and CDR2 sequences are ENHRY and SYGVKD. This chain's CDR3 is CASLLGGLNTEAFF. The CDR3 region has the DNA TGTGCCAGCCTTCTGGGGGGATTGAACACTGAAGCTTTCTTT.

In its sample, this clonotype was seen a few times. The chain recombines TRBV6-1 with TRBJ1-5; no firm D call. This CDR3 comprises 14 residues. Trimming shortened V by 5 bases and J by 3 bases, and 11 bases separated the two germline ends. The germline gives CDR1 MNHNS, CDR2 SASEGT. The DNA for the CDR3 is TGTGCCAGCAGTAAGAGCGGGGACAATCAGCCCCAGCATTTT. Encoded protein: CASSKSGDNQPQHF.

The sample holds a few counts of this clonotype. As DNA, the CDR3 is TGTGCCACGACCGAGACCTACAATGAGCAGTTCTTC. Encoded protein: CATTETYNEQFF. The chain joins TRBV5-4 to TRBJ2-1; D ambiguous. Per the germline V gene, CDR1 is SGHNT and CDR2 is YYREEE (reference sequence). This CDR3 region has 12 residues. Trimming cost V 9 bases and J 2 bases, with 9 bases left between them.

V usage is TRBV28 and J usage is TRBJ2-7; no firm D call. V lost 6 bases, J lost 3 bases, and 12 bases lay in between. The CDR3 loop spans 13 amino acids. Germline CDR1 MDHEN, CDR2 SYDVKM. The CDR3, as DNA: TGTGCCAGCAGGCTGGCGAGCGTCTACGAGCAGTACTTC. Encoded protein: CASRLASVYEQYF.

The chain joins TRBV20-1 to TRBJ2-2; 8 nucleotides agree with TRBD2. This CDR3 spans 15 amino acids. V lost 4 bases and J lost 2; bases outside the gene matches: 6. Germline V gene data show CDR1 as DFQATT and CDR2 as SNEGSKA (reference sequence). CDR3: CSAIRSGTNTGELFF. In nucleotides, the CDR3 is TGCAGTGCTATTCGTAGCGGGACCAACACCGGGGAGCTGTTTTTT.

The genes are TRBV29-1 and TRBJ2-7, with D possibly matching TRBD1 (5 bases). The CDR3 extends over 13 amino acids. The germline CDR1 and CDR2 sequences are SQVTM and ANQGSEA. The CDR3 sequence: CTFAGLNSYEQYF. The DNA of the CDR3 is TGCACCTTTGCAGGGTTAAACTCCTACGAGCAGTACTTC.

This clonotype was counted a few times. CDR3 protein: CASSLYGGSQRNTQYF. The CDR3 DNA is TGTGCCAGCAGCCTCTATGGCGGGAGTCAAAGGAATACGCAGTATTTT. The genes are TRBV7-2 and TRBJ2-3, with 7 bases that match TRBD2. Germline V gene lookup returns CDR1 SGHTA and CDR2 FQGNSA. J lost 7 bases, V lost 5 bases, and 15 bases had no gene match. This CDR3 has 16 amino acids.

This clonotype came up a few times. The chain has TRBV15 and TRBJ2-1; 9 nucleotides match TRBD1. After removal of 5 bases from V and 0 bases from J, the junction contained 2 bases not matched to a gene. The CDR3 runs 15 residues. Germline CDR1 LNHNV, CDR2 YYDKDF (reference sequence). The CDR3 coding sequence is TGTGCCACCAGCCCGGGACAGGGCTCCTACAATGAGCAGTTCTTC. It is translated as CATSPGQGSYNEQFF.

The V call is TRBV2, the J call TRBJ2-5; 7 nucleotides line up with TRBD2. After removal of 1 base from V and 8 bases from J, the junction contained 4 bases not matched to a gene. The CDR3 extends over 13 amino acids. Germline values: CDR1 SNHLY, CDR2 FYNNEI. In nucleotides, the CDR3 is TGTGCCAGCAGTGAAGAATGGGAGGGTACCCAGTACTTC. Amino acids: CASSEEWEGTQYF.

The V gene is TRBV4-3, the J gene TRBJ2-5; possible D gene TRBD1, 8 bases. Germline values: CDR1 LGHNA, CDR2 YSLEER. The V end was cut by 0 bases, the J end by 7 bases, with 27 bases between. There are 19 residues in the CDR3. CDR3 DNA: TGCGCCAGCAGCCAAGATCCGAGCGGGACAGGTCTTCTTTTTGGGACCCAGTACTTC. Encoded protein: CASSQDPSGTGLLFGTQYF.

The gene calls are TRBV4-3 and TRBJ1-5; D is uncertain. Germline CDR1 and CDR2: LGHNA and YSLEER. V lost 0 bases, J lost 7 bases, and 7 bases lay in between. This CDR3 has 13 residues. This CDR3 is CASSQDGRQPQHF. CDR3 sequence (DNA): TGCGCCAGCAGCCAAGATGGTCGACAGCCCCAGCATTTT.

J is TRBJ1-4 and V is TRBV20-1; the D is unclear. Trimming pared 5 bases from V and 8 bases from J, leaving 12 bases between. The CDR3 totals 12 residues. CDR1 is DFQATT and CDR2 is SNEGSKA in the germline V gene (reference sequence). DNA for the CDR3: TGCAGTGCTTCCGGGGAAGGCGAAAAACTGTTTTTT. Its protein is CSASGEGEKLFF.

This clonotype was seen more than once but under ten times. V is TRBV20-1 and J is TRBJ1-5; D may be TRBD1 (5 bases). Germline CDR1 DFQATT, CDR2 SNEGSKA (reference sequence). Trimming removed 3 bases from V and 1 base from J, with 7 bases in between. The CDR3 covers 13 residues. CDR3 sequence (DNA): TGCAGTGCTAGTGGGGCGAGCAATCAGCCCCAGCATTTT. Translating it yields CSASGASNQPQHF.